These T cell receptor beta chains were read from a single sample in a study of T cells in Graves' hyperthyroidism and ophthalmopathy. One entry per CDR3 protein results from TCRdb running MiXCR on the multiplex PCR reads. The sample yields 350,000 to 400,000 distinct CDR3 sequences, 11% to 15% seen once. The sequencing sample was made of blood. The source of these receptors is a woman in her sixties with Graves' hyperthyroidism. Each CDR3 is given with its conserved first and last residue. D genes are given only for firm matches.

TRBV6-1,TRBJ2-5,TRBD1,CASEAGGETQYF
TRBV18,TRBJ2-1,NA,CASSPPDSFEQFF
TRBV30,TRBJ2-1,TRBD2,CAWSVRLAGGNEQFF
TRBV27,TRBJ1-1,NA,CASRITATENTEAFF
TRBV19,TRBJ2-1,TRBD2,CASSTSGGTNEQFF
TRBV20-1,TRBJ2-3,NA,CSAQKEVFTDTQYF
TRBV29-1,TRBJ2-3,TRBD2,CSVAGGLADMQYF
TRBV7-6,TRBJ1-5,NA,CASSRAAGYSNQPQHF
TRBV27,TRBJ2-1,TRBD1,CASSPQGSEQFF
TRBV5-1,TRBJ2-3,TRBD2,CASSLRGLATDTQYF
TRBV10-1,NA,TRBD2,CASSEGLAGYNEQYF
TRBV11-2,TRBJ2-5,NA,CASSASGAWGETQYF
TRBV5-1,TRBJ1-5,NA,CASSLDRYSNQPQHF
TRBV5-1,TRBJ2-1,TRBD2,CASSLFSLAGGPNEQFF
TRBV24-1,TRBJ2-2,NA,CATSRGVTGELFF
TRBV19,TRBJ1-4,NA,CASAGPGGEKLFF
TRBV18,TRBJ1-2,TRBD1,CASSPRDRGPPGDGYTF
TRBV6-1,TRBJ2-1,TRBD2,CASKPDSGRFTYNEQFF
TRBV2,TRBJ1-6,TRBD1,CASISDRGNSPLHF
TRBV5-1,TRBJ2-7,TRBD2,CASSWGDGLAGEHEQYF
TRBV6-1,TRBJ1-5,TRBD1,CASRDRERGPNQPQHF
TRBV10-1,TRBJ2-2,TRBD2,CASSGRFFGELFF
TRBV11-3,TRBJ2-5,NA,CASSSLHLETQYF
TRBV12-3/TRBV12-4,TRBJ1-3,NA,CASSTPLVGNTIYF
TRBV2,TRBJ2-3,NA,CASSGSRGTQYF
TRBV18,TRBJ2-7,TRBD2,CASSRTGTSVNEQYF
TRBV9,TRBJ2-1,NA,CASSVSGNNEQFF
TRBV2,TRBJ2-7,TRBD2,CASSEGGGNLYGQYF
TRBV7-2,TRBJ2-5,TRBD1,CASSLAGQGALYF
TRBV28,TRBJ1-4,NA,CASSFWGRVGKLFF
TRBV5-6,TRBJ1-1,NA,CASSPDTGSGWVNTEAFF
TRBV2,TRBJ2-2,TRBD2,CASSGGLAGGTGELFF
TRBV13,TRBJ2-3,TRBD2,CASRRAGEITDTQYF
TRBV7-9,TRBJ2-1,NA,CASSLEAARRYNEQFF
TRBV19,TRBJ2-5,TRBD2,CASSTKTGGPVKTQYF
TRBV9,TRBJ2-1,NA,CASSGPGQGGSLAGGSVYNEQFF
TRBV19,TRBJ2-1,TRBD2,CASSTSAGGGYEQFF
TRBV20-1,TRBJ1-2,NA,CSAKKQGGITSYTF
TRBV7-9,TRBJ1-1,NA,CASSLEENTEAFF
TRBV5-1,TRBJ2-1,NA,CASSYSRFDEQFF
TRBV7-8,TRBJ2-3,NA,CASRPGLSTDTQYF
TRBV6-1,TRBJ2-3,NA,CASSYVGVDTQYF